A single sample gave rise to the 9 T cell receptor beta chains below, sequenced in a study of tumor-infiltrating lymphocytes in glioblastoma multiforme. Three nested ARM-PCR rounds with V-beta and C-beta primers built TCRB libraries. MiXCR, applied by TCRdb to the multiplex PCR reads, yields one record per CDR3 protein. The repertoire holds about 9,600 distinct CDR3 sequences, with about 67% as singletons. The sequencing input was brain tumor tissue. These receptors came from a male donor with glioblastoma.

As to this clonotype: The junction departs from germline at one end; a sequencing error may be responsible. The rearrangement links TRBV10-1 to TRBJ2-2; weak D call: TRBD2 (5 bases). The CDR3 totals 13 residues. Per the germline V gene, CDR1 is WNHNN and CDR2 is SYGVQD (reference sequence). This chain's CDR3 is CAGSESGTGELFF. Here the CDR3 DNA reads TGCGCCGGCAGTGAGTCGGGGACCGGGGAGCTGTTTTTT.

The chain links TRBV28 to TRBJ1-1; D uncertain. In germline, CDR1 is MDHEN, CDR2 SYDVKM. Trimming stripped 1 base from V and 11 bases from J, with 14 bases between. The CDR3 totals 13 residues. In DNA, the CDR3 is TGTGCCAGCAGTTTATTGGTCAGGACCGTGGCTTTCTTT. Translated, it gives CASSLLVRTVAFF.

A note on this clonotype: One end of the junction fails to match germline, which may point to a read error. The chain has TRBV10-2 and TRBJ2-7, with 7 positions matching TRBD1. The CDR3 covers 12 residues. Per the germline V gene, CDR1 is WSHSY and CDR2 is SAAADI. CDR3 protein: CVSRQGNYEQYF. The CDR3 nucleotides read TGCGTCAGCAGACAGGGAAACTACGAGCAGTACTTC.

This clonotype was observed a handful of times. This sequence joins TRBV6-5 and TRBJ1-5; no definite D call. Trimming shortened V by 0 bases and J by 3 bases, and 6 bases separated the two germline ends. Germline V gene sequence: CDR1 MNHEY, CDR2 SVGAGI. The CDR3 is made up of 14 amino acids. The CDR3 here is CASSYSLFNQPQHF. The CDR3 DNA sequence: TGTGCCAGCAGTTACTCGCTATTCAATCAGCCCCAGCATTTT.

This clonotype showed up just once. No conserved phenylalanine or tryptophan ends this CDR3, so it is likely a read error. The chain is built from TRBV6-1 and TRBJ2-5, with 11 bases that match TRBD2. The CDR3 runs 15 residues. Germline CDR1 MNHNS, CDR2 SASEGT. Trimming took 6 bases from V and 9 from J; bases not matched to a gene: 12. CDR3 in amino acids: CASSSITGLAVSQYS. The CDR3 region has the DNA TGTGCCAGCAGCTCTATAACGGGACTAGCGGTGTCCCAGTACTCC.

This chain links TRBV11-3 with TRBJ2-7; no definite D call. The CDR3 has 14 residues. V gave up 1 base and J gave up 0 bases, with 7 bases separating them. Germline assignment: CDR1 SGHNT and CDR2 YENEEA. CDR3 protein: CASSLVASSYEQYF. CDR3 coding DNA: TGTGCCAGCAGCTTAGTCGCGAGCTCCTACGAGCAGTACTTC.

The rearrangement joins TRBV11-2 to TRBJ2-3, with 8 bases that match TRBD2. Trimming cost V 2 bases and J 2 bases; bases outside gene matches: 9. The length of the CDR3 is 17 residues. Germline V gives CDR1 SGHAT, CDR2 FQNNGV. CDR3 region: CASSLFYSGGITDTQYF. CDR3 coding DNA: TGTGCCAGCAGCTTATTTTACTCGGGAGGGATCACAGATACGCAGTATTTT.

The chain uses TRBV30 and TRBJ2-2; no reliable D call. The CDR3 consists of 14 residues. Germline assignment: CDR1 GTSNPN and CDR2 SVGIG (reference sequence). The germline V and J ends were trimmed by 3 bases and 0 bases, with 8 bases remaining between them. In DNA form, the CDR3 reads TGTGCCTGGAGCGGCGGTACGAACACCGGGGAGCTGTTTTTT. Translating it yields CAWSGGTNTGELFF.

About this clonotype itself: A junction boundary mismatches the germline segment, possibly from a read error. This chain links TRBV20-1 with TRBJ1-1; no definite D call. Germline V gene lookup returns CDR1 DFQATT and CDR2 SNEGSKA (reference sequence). This CDR3 contains 13 residues. The CDR3 loop reads CSATLPVNTVAFF. The CDR3 region has the DNA TGCAGTGCTACATTACCCGTGAACACTGTAGCTTTCTTT.